Reported below is one TCR beta chain. Its antigen is not known. TCRdb keeps only in-frame clones here, not all; method: immunoSEQ multiplex PCR. This sample has approximately 9,400 clones, with about three quarters found just once. These data belong to a study of somatic mutations in cytotoxic T cells in rheumatoid arthritis. Whole-study findings and limits: Nothing was done to adjust for multiple comparisons when TRBV07 showed up slightly less in rheumatoid arthritis patients.

The CDR3 loop spans 13 amino acids. Germline CDR1 WSHSY, CDR2 SAAADI. Trimming stripped 5 bases from V and 1 base from J, with 5 bases between. Sequencing was done on a sample of CD8+ T cells sorted from blood. The V call is TRBV10-2, the J call TRBJ2-2, with no clear D. This clonotype was sampled from a man aged 45-65 years in good health. In DNA, the CDR3 is TGCGCCAGCAGTCCCCTGAACACCGGGGAGCTGTTTTTT. This codes for CASSPLNTGELFF.